This is a list of T cell receptor beta chains from one sample in a study of technical replicates of blood from a few donors. The repertoire was sequenced with immunoSEQ multiplex PCR; TCRdb's copy has only in-frame clones and lacks some. The sample contains fewer than 90,000 clones, approximately 94% of which appear only once. Sequencing used T cells isolated from PBMCs. These receptor sequences come from a human donor in good health. Both conserved end residues are part of each CDR3. D genes are given only for firm matches. Clone size appears in some rows only: once, few, many, or a class for an expanded clone.

j_gene: TRBJ1-2
abundance: .
d_gene: .
v_gene: TRBV29-1
CDR3aa: CSVAPGPNYGYTF
CDR3nt: TGCAGCGTTGCCCCAGGGCCGAACTATGGCTACACCTTC

j_gene: TRBJ2-7
abundance: .
d_gene: .
v_gene: TRBV5-4
CDR3aa: CASSPLTGHITYEQYF
CDR3nt: TGTGCCAGCAGCCCATTAACAGGGCATATAACCTACGAGCAGTACTTC

j_gene: TRBJ1-5
abundance: .
d_gene: TRBD1
v_gene: TRBV6-1
CDR3aa: CASRGDRGQPQHF
CDR3nt: TGTGCCAGCAGAGGGGACAGGGGTCAGCCCCAGCATTTT

j_gene: TRBJ2-7
abundance: .
d_gene: TRBD2
v_gene: TRBV19
CDR3aa: CASSMSGRREQYF
CDR3nt: TGTGCCAGTAGTATGAGCGGGAGACGCGAGCAGTACTTC

j_gene: TRBJ1-2
abundance: .
d_gene: .
v_gene: TRBV12-5
CDR3aa: CASGLVEGGSGDF
CDR3nt: TGTGCTAGTGGTTTGGTAGAGGGGGGGTCTGGAGACTTC

j_gene: TRBJ2-7
abundance: .
d_gene: .
v_gene: TRBV5-1
CDR3aa: CASSFSHEQYF
CDR3nt: TGCGCCAGCAGCTTTAGCCACGAGCAGTACTTC

j_gene: TRBJ1-4
abundance: .
d_gene: TRBD1
v_gene: TRBV9
CDR3aa: CASSVGDREVEKLFF
CDR3nt: TGTGCCAGCAGCGTAGGGGACAGAGAAGTTGAAAAACTGTTTTTT

j_gene: TRBJ1-1
abundance: once
d_gene: TRBD1
v_gene: TRBV6-1
CDR3aa: CASSVTGIGTEAFF
CDR3nt: TGTGCCAGCAGCGTGACAGGGATCGGCACTGAAGCTTTCTTT

j_gene: TRBJ1-2
abundance: .
d_gene: .
v_gene: TRBV11-3
CDR3aa: CASSLGGETNYGYTF
CDR3nt: TGTGCCAGCAGCTTAGGGGGGGAAACTAACTATGGCTACACCTTC

j_gene: TRBJ2-5
abundance: .
d_gene: .
v_gene: TRBV19
CDR3aa: CASSRGRGLETQYF
CDR3nt: TGTGCCAGTAGTAGAGGCAGGGGATTGGAGACCCAGTACTTC

j_gene: TRBJ2-7
abundance: once
d_gene: .
v_gene: TRBV29-1
CDR3aa: CSGFSGSKEGYEQYF
CDR3nt: TGCAGCGGGTTTTCCGGGTCTAAGGAGGGATACGAGCAGTACTTC